A selection of T cell receptor beta chains follows, all from one sample in a study of T cells in Graves' hyperthyroidism and ophthalmopathy. In TCRdb, the multiplex PCR reads were re-called with MiXCR into one record per CDR3 protein. Of 700,000 to 850,000 distinct CDR3 sequences listed, roughly 32% were seen once; the top ten hold less than 35%. Sequencing was done on a sample of blood. Source of these receptors: a woman aged 40-49 years with Graves' hyperthyroidism. The CDR3 runs from the conserved cysteine through the conserved F or W. A D gene is named only where the DNA matches it firmly. Size is omitted from some rows. Given values are once, few, many or a class for expanded clones.

d_call j_call clone_size v_call cdr3_aa cdr3_nt
TRBD2 TRBJ2-5 . TRBV20-1 CSALSSEAGKETQYF TGCAGTGCTCTCTCGTCAGAAGCGGGGAAAGAGACCCAGTACTTC
. TRBJ1-2 . TRBV29-1 CSDRAGAYGYTF TGCAGTGACCGGGCAGGGGCCTATGGCTACACCTTC
. TRBJ1-2 . TRBV12-3/TRBV12-4 CASSLKTSGYTF TGTGCCAGCAGTTTGAAGACGAGTGGCTACACCTTC
TRBD1 TRBJ1-5 few TRBV6-1 CASGGTGGYQPQHF TGTGCCAGCGGGGGGACAGGGGGCTATCAGCCCCAGCATTTT
. TRBJ2-5 . TRBV10-3 CAISFLQETQYF TGTGCCATCAGTTTCCTCCAAGAGACCCAGTACTTC
. TRBJ2-7 . TRBV2 CASSPTAYKNEQYF TGTGCCAGCAGTCCGACAGCCTATAAGAACGAGCAGTACTTC
. TRBJ2-7 . TRBV30 CVGGRTGEQYF TGTGTCGGCGGGAGGACAGGGGAGCAGTACTTC
. TRBJ2-5 . TRBV7-2 CASSLGGYIETQYF TGTGCCAGCAGCTTAGGGGGTTATATAGAGACCCAGTACTTC
. TRBJ2-5 . TRBV15 CATSRGGWETQYF TGTGCCACCAGCAGAGGGGGTTGGGAGACCCAGTACTTC
. TRBJ2-6 . TRBV19 CASSPILGRSGANVLTF TGTGCCAGTAGTCCTATCCTCGGACGCTCTGGGGCCAACGTCCTGACTTTC
. TRBJ1-1 many TRBV29-1 CSVFGGKETEAFF TGCAGCGTCTTCGGGGGGAAGGAGACTGAAGCTTTCTTT
. TRBJ1-2 . TRBV15 CATSSEPNYGYTF TGTGCCACCAGCAGCGAACCTAACTATGGCTACACCTTC
. TRBJ1-1 . TRBV29-1 CSLSGENTEAFF TGCAGCCTCTCGGGGGAGAACACTGAAGCTTTCTTT
. TRBJ1-1 . TRBV19 CATKFDQGRTEAFF TGTGCCACTAAGTTCGATCAGGGGAGAACTGAAGCTTTCTTT
. TRBJ1-1 few TRBV11-2 CASNLRGLGVTEAFF TGTGCCAGCAACCTCCGGGGGCTAGGGGTCACTGAAGCTTTCTTT
. TRBJ2-2 . TRBV7-3 CASTLPGVGSGELFF TGTGCCAGCACCCTCCCCGGGGTAGGCTCCGGGGAGCTGTTTTTT
. TRBJ1-2 . TRBV27 CASSPFVQGANYGYTF TGTGCCAGCAGCCCCTTCGTGCAGGGAGCGAACTATGGCTACACCTTC
. TRBJ1-5 few TRBV6-6 CAVRDSNQPQHF TGTGCCGTCAGGGATAGCAATCAGCCCCAGCATTTT
TRBD1 TRBJ1-5 . TRBV19 CASSSGQGSNSNQPQHF TGTGCCAGTAGTAGTGGACAGGGATCAAACAGCAATCAGCCCCAGCATTTT
. TRBJ2-7 . TRBV29-1 CSAREPGTSTYGQYF TGCAGTGCGAGGGAACCGGGAACATCGACCTACGGGCAGTACTTC
TRBD2 TRBJ2-5 many TRBV7-3 CASSPGRLAGFQETQYF TGTGCCAGCAGCCCAGGGCGGCTAGCGGGGTTCCAAGAGACCCAGTACTTC
TRBD2 TRBJ2-1 . TRBV7-9 CASSSGTSGSLGNEQFF TGTGCCAGCAGCTCCGGGACTAGCGGGAGTCTAGGGAATGAGCAGTTCTTC
. TRBJ2-7 . TRBV2 CASSRTAGSSYNEQYF TGTGCCAGCAGTCGAACAGCGGGTAGCTCCTACAATGAGCAGTACTTC
TRBD2 TRBJ2-7 . TRBV20-1 CSVQLAGRSYEQYF TGCAGTGTCCAATTAGCGGGACGCTCCTACGAGCAGTACTTC
. TRBJ1-6 many TRBV7-8 CASSLVPPLSSYNSPLHF TGTGCCAGCAGCTTAGTGCCACCCCTAAGCTCCTATAATTCACCCCTCCACTTT
. TRBJ2-2 . TRBV5-1 CASSQLAGSCFF .
. TRBJ2-7 . TRBV30 CAWTGAGYEQYF TGTGCCTGGACAGGGGCTGGCTACGAGCAGTACTTC
. TRBJ1-2 many TRBV5-5 CASSSSLTLYGYTF TGTGCCAGCAGCTCTAGTCTGACGCTCTATGGCTACACCTTC
TRBD1 TRBJ1-2 . TRBV20-1 CSARQDRGRGYTF TGCAGTGCTCGCCAGGACAGGGGGCGAGGCTACACCTTC
. TRBJ2-3 few TRBV7-6 CASSLAGDSTDTQYF TGTGCCAGCAGCTTAGCAGGGGATAGCACAGATACGCAGTATTTT
TRBD2 TRBJ2-7 few TRBV7-2 CASSLVREWDYEQYF TGTGCCAGCAGCTTAGTGCGGGAGTGGGACTACGAGCAGTACTTC
. TRBJ2-1 . TRBV5-1 CASSSHTGTHNEQFF TGCGCCAGCAGCTCCCACACAGGGACCCACAATGAGCAGTTCTTC
TRBD1 TRBJ1-1 . TRBV12-3/TRBV12-4 CASSTSGTGYGSTEAFF TGTGCCAGCAGTACCTCCGGGACAGGGTACGGAAGCACTGAAGCTTTCTTT
TRBD1 TRBJ1-2 many TRBV19 CAAKTDRGRYGYTF TGTGCCGCTAAGACTGACAGGGGACGTTATGGCTACACCTTC
. TRBJ1-1 few TRBV5-8 CASSRNGKGGTEAFF TGTGCCAGCAGCCGAAACGGGAAAGGAGGTACTGAAGCTTTCTTT
. TRBJ1-1 once TRBV29-1 CSPLGGADTEAFF TGCAGCCCCCTCGGGGGGGCGGACACTGAAGCTTTCTTT